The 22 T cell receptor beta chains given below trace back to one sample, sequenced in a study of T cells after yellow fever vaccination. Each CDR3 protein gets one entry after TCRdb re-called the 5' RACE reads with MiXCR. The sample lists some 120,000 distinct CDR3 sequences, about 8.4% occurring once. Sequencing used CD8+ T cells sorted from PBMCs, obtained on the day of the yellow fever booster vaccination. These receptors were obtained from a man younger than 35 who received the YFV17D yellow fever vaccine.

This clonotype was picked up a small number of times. As DNA, the CDR3 is TGCGCCAGCAGCTTGGGGACAGCTAGCACAGATACGCAGTATTTT. Protein product: CASSLGTASTDTQYF. This chain joins TRBV5-1 and TRBJ2-3; the D gene is possibly TRBD1 (6 bases). The CDR3 is made up of 15 amino acids. The V gene's germline CDR1 is SGHRS and CDR2 YFSETQ. The V and J ends lost 0 bases and 0 bases respectively, with 8 bases between them.

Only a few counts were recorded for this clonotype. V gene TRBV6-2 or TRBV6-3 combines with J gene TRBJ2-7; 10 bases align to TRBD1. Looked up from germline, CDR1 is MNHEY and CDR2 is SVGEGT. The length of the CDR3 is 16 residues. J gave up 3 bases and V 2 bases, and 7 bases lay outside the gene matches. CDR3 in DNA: TGTGCCAGCAGTTACCGGGCGAGGGACAGGGGCTACGAGCAGTACGTC. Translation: CASSYRARDRGYEQYV.

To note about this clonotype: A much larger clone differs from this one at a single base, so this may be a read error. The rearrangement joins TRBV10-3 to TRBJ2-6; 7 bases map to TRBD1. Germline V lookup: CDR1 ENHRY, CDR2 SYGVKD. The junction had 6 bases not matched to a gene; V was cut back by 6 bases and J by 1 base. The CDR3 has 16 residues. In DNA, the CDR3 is TGTGCCATCAGCGGGGCAGGGGGATCTGGGGCCAACGTCCTGACTTTC. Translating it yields CAISGAGGSGANVLTF.

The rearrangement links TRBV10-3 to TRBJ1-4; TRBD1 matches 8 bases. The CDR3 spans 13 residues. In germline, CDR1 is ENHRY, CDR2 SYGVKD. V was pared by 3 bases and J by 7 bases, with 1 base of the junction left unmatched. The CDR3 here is CAISDRGREKLFF. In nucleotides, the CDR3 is TGTGCCATCAGTGACAGGGGGCGTGAAAAACTGTTTTTT.

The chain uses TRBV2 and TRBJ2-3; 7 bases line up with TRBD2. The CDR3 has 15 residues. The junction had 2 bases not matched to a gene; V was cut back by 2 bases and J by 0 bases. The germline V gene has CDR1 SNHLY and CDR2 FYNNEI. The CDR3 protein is CASSESGASTDTQYF. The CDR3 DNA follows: TGTGCCAGCAGTGAAAGCGGGGCTAGCACAGATACGCAGTATTTT.

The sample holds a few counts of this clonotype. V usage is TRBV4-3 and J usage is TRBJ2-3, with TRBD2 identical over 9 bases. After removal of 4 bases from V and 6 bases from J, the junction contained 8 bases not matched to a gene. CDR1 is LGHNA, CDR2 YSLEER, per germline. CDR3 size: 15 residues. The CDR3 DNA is TGCGCCAGCAGCCCAGGGACTAGCTGGGGGGATACGCAGTATTTT. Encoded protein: CASSPGTSWGDTQYF.

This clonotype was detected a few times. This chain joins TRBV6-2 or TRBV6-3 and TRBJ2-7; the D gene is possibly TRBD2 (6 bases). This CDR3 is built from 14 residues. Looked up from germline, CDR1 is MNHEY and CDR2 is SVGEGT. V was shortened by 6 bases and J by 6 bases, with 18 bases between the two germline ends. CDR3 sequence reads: CASSPPRRVSEQYV. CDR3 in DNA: TGTGCCAGCAGCCCTCCCCGGAGGGTAAGCGAGCAGTACGTC.

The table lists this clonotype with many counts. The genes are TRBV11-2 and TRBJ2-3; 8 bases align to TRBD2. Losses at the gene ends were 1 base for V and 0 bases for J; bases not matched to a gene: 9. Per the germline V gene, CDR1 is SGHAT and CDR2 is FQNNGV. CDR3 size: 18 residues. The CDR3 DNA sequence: TGTGCCAGCAGCTTAGCCCCCACTAGCGGAGAGAGCACAGATACGCAGTATTTT. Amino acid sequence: CASSLAPTSGESTDTQYF.

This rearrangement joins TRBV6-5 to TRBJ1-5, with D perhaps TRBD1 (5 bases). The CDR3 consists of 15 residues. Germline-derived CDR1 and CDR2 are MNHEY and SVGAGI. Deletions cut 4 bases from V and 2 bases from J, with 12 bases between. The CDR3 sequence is CASSSNDRGNQPQHF. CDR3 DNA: TGTGCCAGCAGTTCGAACGACAGAGGCAATCAGCCCCAGCATTTT.

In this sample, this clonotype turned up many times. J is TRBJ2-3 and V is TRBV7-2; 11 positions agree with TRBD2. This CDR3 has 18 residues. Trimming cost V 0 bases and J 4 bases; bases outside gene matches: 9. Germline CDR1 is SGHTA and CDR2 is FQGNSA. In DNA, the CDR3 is TGTGCCAGCAGCTTAGCGCGCGGTAGCGGGGGGGGTTCAGATACGCAGTATTTT. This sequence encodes CASSLARGSGGGSDTQYF.

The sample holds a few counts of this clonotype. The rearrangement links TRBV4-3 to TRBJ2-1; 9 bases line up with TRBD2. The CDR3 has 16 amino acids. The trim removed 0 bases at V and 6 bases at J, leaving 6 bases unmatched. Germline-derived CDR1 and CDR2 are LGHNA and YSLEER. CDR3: CASSQDYSGGSNEQFF. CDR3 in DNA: TGCGCCAGCAGCCAAGATTATAGCGGGGGCAGCAATGAGCAGTTCTTC.

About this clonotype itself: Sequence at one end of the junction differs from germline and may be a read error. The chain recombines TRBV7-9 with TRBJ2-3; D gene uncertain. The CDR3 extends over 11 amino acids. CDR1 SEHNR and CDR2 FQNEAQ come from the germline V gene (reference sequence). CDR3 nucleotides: TGTGCCAGCAGTCCCCAGCCCGGGCTAATCTTT. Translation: CASSPQPGLIF.

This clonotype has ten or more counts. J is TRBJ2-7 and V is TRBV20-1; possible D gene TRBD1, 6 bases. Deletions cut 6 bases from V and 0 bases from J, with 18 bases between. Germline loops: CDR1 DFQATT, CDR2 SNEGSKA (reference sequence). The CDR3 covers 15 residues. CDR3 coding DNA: TGCAGTGCCCCATTAAGCCAGGGGAACTCCTACGAGCAGTACGTC. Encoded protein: CSAPLSQGNSYEQYV.

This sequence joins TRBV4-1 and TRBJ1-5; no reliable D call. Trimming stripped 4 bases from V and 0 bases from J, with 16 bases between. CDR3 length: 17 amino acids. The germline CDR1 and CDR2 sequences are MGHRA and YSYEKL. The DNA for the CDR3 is TGCGCCAGCAGCCCGAGGACCGAAGATTATAGCAATCAGCCCCAGCATTTT. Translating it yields CASSPRTEDYSNQPQHF.

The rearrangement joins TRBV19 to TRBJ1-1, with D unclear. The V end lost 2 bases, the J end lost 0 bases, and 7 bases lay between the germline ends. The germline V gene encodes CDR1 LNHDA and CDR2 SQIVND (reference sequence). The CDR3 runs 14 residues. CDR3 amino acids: CASSISGLNTEAFF. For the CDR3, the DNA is TGTGCCAGTAGTATATCAGGCTTGAACACTGAAGCTTTCTTT. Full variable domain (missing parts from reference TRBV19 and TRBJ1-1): DGGITQSPKYLFRKEGQNVTLSCEQNLNHDAMYWYRQDPGQGLRLIYYSQIVNDFQKGDIAEGYSVSREKKESFPLTVTSAQKNPTAFYLCASSISGLNTEAFFGQGTRLTVV.

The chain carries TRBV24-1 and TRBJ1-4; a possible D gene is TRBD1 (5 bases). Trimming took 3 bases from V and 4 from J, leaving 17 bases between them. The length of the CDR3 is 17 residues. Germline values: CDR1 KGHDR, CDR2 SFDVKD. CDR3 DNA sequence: TGTGCCACCAGTGATACCAACACAGGACCCCGTAATGAAAAACTGTTTTTT. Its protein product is CATSDTNTGPRNEKLFF.

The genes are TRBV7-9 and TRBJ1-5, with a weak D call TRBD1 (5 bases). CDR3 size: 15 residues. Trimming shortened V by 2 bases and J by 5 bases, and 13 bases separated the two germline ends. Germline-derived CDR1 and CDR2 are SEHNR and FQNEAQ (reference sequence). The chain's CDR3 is CASSLSETAHQPQHF. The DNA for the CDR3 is TGTGCCAGCAGCTTATCGGAGACAGCACATCAGCCCCAGCATTTT.

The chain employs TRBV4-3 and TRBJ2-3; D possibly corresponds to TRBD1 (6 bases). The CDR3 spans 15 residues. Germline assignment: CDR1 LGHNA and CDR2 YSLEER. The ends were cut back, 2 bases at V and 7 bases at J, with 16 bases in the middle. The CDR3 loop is CASSQNTGFGNTQYF. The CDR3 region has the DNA TGCGCCAGCAGCCAAAATACAGGGTTTGGGAATACGCAGTATTTT.

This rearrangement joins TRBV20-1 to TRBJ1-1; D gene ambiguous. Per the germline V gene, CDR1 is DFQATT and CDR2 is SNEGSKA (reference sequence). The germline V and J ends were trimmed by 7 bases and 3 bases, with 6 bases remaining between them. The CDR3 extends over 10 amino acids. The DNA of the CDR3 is TGCAGTGTATTCGACACTGAAGCTTTCTTT. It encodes CSVFDTEAFF.

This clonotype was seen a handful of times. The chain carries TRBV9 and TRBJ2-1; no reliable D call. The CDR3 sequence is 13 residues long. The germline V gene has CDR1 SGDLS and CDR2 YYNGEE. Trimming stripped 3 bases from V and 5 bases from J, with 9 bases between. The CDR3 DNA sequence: TGTGCCAGCAGCGCCGACCTAGACAATGAGCAGTTCTTC. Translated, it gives CASSADLDNEQFF. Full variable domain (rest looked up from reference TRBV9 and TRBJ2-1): DSGVTQTPKHLITATGQRVTLRCSPRSGDLSVYWYQQSLDQGLQFLIQYYNGEERAKGNILERFSAQQFPDLHSELNLSSLELGDSALYFCASSADLDNEQFFGPGTRLTVL.

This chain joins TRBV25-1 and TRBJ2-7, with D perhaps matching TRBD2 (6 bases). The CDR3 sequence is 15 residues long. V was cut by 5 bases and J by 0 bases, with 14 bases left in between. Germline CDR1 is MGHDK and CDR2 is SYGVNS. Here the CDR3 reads CASSNGDFSSYEQYF. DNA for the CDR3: TGTGCCAGCAGTAATGGGGACTTTAGCTCCTACGAGCAGTACTTC.

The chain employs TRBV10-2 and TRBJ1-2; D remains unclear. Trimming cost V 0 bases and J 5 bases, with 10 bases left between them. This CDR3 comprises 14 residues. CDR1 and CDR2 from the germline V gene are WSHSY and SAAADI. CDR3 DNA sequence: TGCGCCAGCAGTGAGTCGAGGGCGGGGTATGGCTACACCTTC. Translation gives CASSESRAGYGYTF.